This T cell receptor beta chain stems from a study of blood T cells in healthy people across ages. Using a J-beta primer mix together with a sample-barcoded 5' primer, a second PCR was run for 7 to 11 cycles. The authors tagged each cDNA molecule using a template-switch adaptor with 12 random nucleotides. TCRdb recomputed calls from the 5' RACE reads with MiXCR, one row per CDR3 protein. Of approximately 790,000 distinct CDR3 sequences in the sample, approximately 65% were seen once. The V gene lost 4 bases and the J gene lost 4 bases, with 11 bases spanning the gap. Germline V CDR1 and CDR2: SGHVS, FNYEAQ. The CDR3 extends over 15 amino acids. Study observations and caveats: Compared with aged donors, long-lived donors showed fewer expanded clones, suggesting selection.

The people who gave samples were healthy Caucasians from Russia, aged roughly 6 to 100. About this clonotype itself: The antigen remains unidentified.

The rearrangement links TRBV7-6 to TRBJ2-6; D ambiguous. Sequencing was performed on blood. This clonotype was sampled from a man under 40 in good health. This CDR3 is CASSSTRPGANVLTF. The CDR3 DNA is TGTGCCAGCAGCTCTACGAGACCCGGGGCCAACGTCCTGACTTTC.